Listed here are 9 T cell receptor beta chains from one sample, sequenced in a study of early T cells in non-severe SARS-CoV-2 infection. MiXCR, run by TCRdb on the 5' RACE reads, gives a single entry per CDR3 protein. The sample shows tens of thousands of distinct CDR3 sequences, 12% of them seen only once. Material for sequencing was whole blood. Source of these receptors: an adult who was a healthcare worker with PCR-confirmed SARS-CoV-2 infection or an uninfected control (not recorded which).

This clonotype was observed a handful of times. The rearrangement uses TRBV30 and TRBJ2-3; D is unresolved. Trimming shortened V by 6 bases and J by 4 bases, and 11 bases separated the two germline ends. This CDR3 is 12 amino acids long. In germline, CDR1 is GTSNPN, CDR2 SVGIG (reference sequence). CDR3 DNA sequence: TGTGCCTGCCCCCGAAGCCCAGATACGCAGTATTTT. As protein: CACPRSPDTQYF.

This clonotype was counted ten times or more. CDR3 sequence: CASSYSPDRAFGYGYTF. The DNA for the CDR3 is TGTGCCAGCAGTTACTCTCCCGACAGAGCCTTCGGCTATGGCTACACCTTC. V and J are TRBV6-5 and TRBJ1-2, with D perhaps matching TRBD1 (5 bases). Germline CDR1 MNHEY, CDR2 SVGAGI. V was pared by 0 bases and J by 4 bases, with 18 bases between. The CDR3 runs to 17 residues.

The chain is built from TRBV5-4 and TRBJ2-1; 9 positions agree with TRBD2. Germline CDR1 SGHNT, CDR2 YYREEE (reference sequence). The V gene end was trimmed by 2 bases and the J gene end by 7 bases; junction bases not matched to a gene: 4. The CDR3 sequence is 14 residues long. The CDR3 DNA reads TGTGCCAGCAGCTTCCCGCGGGAGGGAAATGAGCAGTTCTTC. Translated: CASSFPREGNEQFF.

This clonotype was counted a few times. The chain combines TRBV3-1 with TRBJ1-5; 9 positions match TRBD1. J lost 8 bases, V lost 4 bases, and 6 bases had no gene match. Germline CDR1 LGHDT, CDR2 YNNKEL (reference sequence). The CDR3 loop spans 14 amino acids. The CDR3 coding sequence is TGTGCCAGCAGCCTGCGACAGGGGGGAGAGCCCCAGCATTTT. This encodes CASSLRQGGEPQHF.

This clonotype was counted ten times or more. The J gene is TRBJ1-1, the V gene TRBV6-5; TRBD1 aligns across 8 bases. Per germline, CDR1 MNHEY and CDR2 SVGAGI. CDR3 size: 12 residues. J was trimmed by 8 bases and V by 3 bases; bases with no gene match: 2. CDR3 amino acids: CASSYGQGEAFF. Here the CDR3 DNA reads TGTGCCAGCAGTTATGGACAGGGCGAAGCTTTCTTT.

The V gene is TRBV27, the J gene TRBJ1-2; D is perhaps TRBD1 (5 bases). This CDR3 region has 15 residues. V was trimmed by 2 bases and J by 4 bases, leaving 14 bases between them. The germline CDR1 and CDR2 sequences are MNHEY and SMNVEV (reference sequence). The CDR3 loop reads CASSLTEGSGYGYTF. DNA for the CDR3: TGTGCCAGCAGTTTAACGGAGGGGAGTGGCTATGGCTACACCTTC.

The chain is built from TRBV11-2 and TRBJ2-1; D is perhaps TRBD1 or TRBD2 (7 bases each). Trimming pared 7 bases from V and 10 bases from J, leaving 14 bases between. The V gene's germline CDR1 is SGHAT and CDR2 FQNNGV. CDR3 size: 12 residues. The CDR3 protein is CASTPGGGEQFF. The CDR3 DNA reads TGTGCCAGCACTCCAGGGGGGGGAGAGCAGTTCTTC.

In this sample, this clonotype turned up many times. The chain's CDR3 is CSASEGRDHGELFF. DNA of the CDR3: TGCAGTGCTAGTGAGGGCAGGGATCACGGGGAGCTGTTTTTT. The genes are TRBV20-1 and TRBJ2-2; D tentatively fits TRBD1 or TRBD2 (5 bases each). V shed 3 bases and J shed 7 bases, with 15 bases lying between them. Per the germline V gene, CDR1 is DFQATT and CDR2 is SNEGSKA (reference sequence). The CDR3 extends over 14 amino acids.

The sample holds many counts of this clonotype. Here the CDR3 reads CASSFEGGETQYF. CDR3 nucleotides: TGTGCCAGCAGTTTTGAAGGGGGGGAGACCCAGTACTTC. V usage is TRBV6-1 and J usage is TRBJ2-5; the D gene could be TRBD1 or TRBD2 (6 bases each). CDR1 MNHNS and CDR2 SASEGT come from the germline V gene. V was shortened by 5 bases and J by 5 bases, with 12 bases between the two germline ends. This CDR3 spans 13 amino acids.